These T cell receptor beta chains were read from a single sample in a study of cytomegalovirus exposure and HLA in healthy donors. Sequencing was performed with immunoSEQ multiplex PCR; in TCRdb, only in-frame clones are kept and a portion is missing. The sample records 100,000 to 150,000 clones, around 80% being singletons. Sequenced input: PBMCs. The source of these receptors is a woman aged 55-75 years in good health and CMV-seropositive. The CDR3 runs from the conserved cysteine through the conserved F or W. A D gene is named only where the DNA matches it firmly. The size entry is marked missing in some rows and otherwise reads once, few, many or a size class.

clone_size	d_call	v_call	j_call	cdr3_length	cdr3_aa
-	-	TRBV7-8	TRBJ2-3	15	CASRTGALITDTQYF
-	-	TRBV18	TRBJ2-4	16	CASSPSVSLAKNIQYF
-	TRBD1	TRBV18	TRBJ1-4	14	CASSPGQQNEKLFF
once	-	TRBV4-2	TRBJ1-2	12	CASSQERYGYTF
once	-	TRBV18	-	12	CASSPTEYEQYF
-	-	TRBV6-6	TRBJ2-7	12	CASSYRESEQYF
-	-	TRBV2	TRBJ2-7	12	CASSVGTGEKYF
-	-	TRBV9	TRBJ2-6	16	CASSVRGGPGANVLTF
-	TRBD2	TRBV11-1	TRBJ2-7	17	CASSFGRTSGRRSEQYF
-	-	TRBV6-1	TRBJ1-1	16	CASSANRGGTNTEAFF
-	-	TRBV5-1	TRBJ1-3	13	CASSGGYGNTIYF
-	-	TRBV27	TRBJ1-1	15	CASSLLVEGNTEAFF
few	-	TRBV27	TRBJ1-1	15	CASSLAGGANTEAFF
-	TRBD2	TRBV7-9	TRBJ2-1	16	CASSLAPAGGYNEQFF
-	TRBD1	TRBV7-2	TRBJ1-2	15	CASSLGDRDGYGYTF
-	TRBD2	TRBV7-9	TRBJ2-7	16	CASSPGGLAGRYEQYF
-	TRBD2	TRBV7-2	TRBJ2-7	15	CASSLGGTSVYEQYF
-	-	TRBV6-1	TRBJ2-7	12	CAIGRGSYEQYF
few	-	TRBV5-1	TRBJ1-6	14	CASSRGQSNSPLHF
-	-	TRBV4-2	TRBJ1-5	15	CASSQSPAGDQPQHF
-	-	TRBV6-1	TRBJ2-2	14	CAAGDGRFTGELFF
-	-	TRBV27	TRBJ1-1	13	CASRGTVNTEAFF
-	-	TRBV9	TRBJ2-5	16	CASSVTSHYGRETQYF
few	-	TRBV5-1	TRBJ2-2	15	CASSLAAEGTGELFF
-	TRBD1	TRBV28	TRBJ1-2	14	CASRLSQGSAGYTF
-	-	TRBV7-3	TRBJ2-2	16	CASSPTGRGNTGELFF
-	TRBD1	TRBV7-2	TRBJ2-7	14	CASSLKGAVYEQYF
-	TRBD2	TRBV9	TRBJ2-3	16	CASSSGTSGSTDTQYF
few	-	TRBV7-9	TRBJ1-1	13	CASSIAGRGGAFF